This T cell receptor (beta chain) was documented in a study of glioma-infiltrating T cells after dendritic cell vaccination. Study at large: The vaccine used monocyte-derived dendritic cells pulsed overnight with autologous tumor lysate. Patients received three intradermal dendritic cell vaccine injections at biweekly intervals.

Germline lookup yields CDR1 MGHRA and CDR2 YSYEKL. V lost 4 bases, J lost 7 bases, and 18 bases stayed unmatched. The CDR3 sequence is 17 residues long. Data came from immunoSEQ multiplex PCR; TCRdb stores just in-frame clones and leaves some out. The sample contains about 20,000 clones, 79% of which appear only once. This clonotype was obtained from a human donor with glioblastoma. V and J are TRBV4-1 and TRBJ1-1, with TRBD1 identical over 7 bases. The starting material was blood, obtained before dendritic cell vaccination. CDR3 coding DNA: TGCGCCAGCAGCCTAACCGGGACAGCCAACCCTCGGAATGAAGCTTTCTTT. It specifies CASSLTGTANPRNEAFF.